This T cell receptor (beta chain) was found in a study of blood T cell repertoires in COVID-19. The germline V gene has CDR1 SNHLY and CDR2 FYNNEI. The CDR3 loop spans 14 amino acids. With 4 bases removed from V and 5 bases from J, the gap between germline ends came to 12 bases. This clone appeared a few times. Per the study methods: Reference gene primer amplification yielded estimated nucleated cell counts. Using immunoSEQ multiplex PCR, the repertoire was profiled, and TCRdb retains in-frame clones only, with some absent. V and J calls plus clone size are reproduced from that table; the DNA served to infer D and trimming. The sample includes 150,000 to 200,000 clones, over 60% of them seen just once.

The clonotype originates from a man aged 60 to 69 with acute or convalescent COVID-19. The J gene is TRBJ1-5, the V gene TRBV2; D is undetermined. The sequenced material came from peripheral blood. CDR3 region: CASSGGREYQPQHF. CDR3 DNA: TGTGCCAGCAGTGGCGGACGGGAATATCAGCCCCAGCATTTT. The whole variable domain, filled in from reference TRBV2 and TRBJ1-5, reads EPEVTQTPSHQVTQMGQEVILRCVPISNHLYFYWYRQILGQKVEFLVSFYNNEISEKSEIFDDQFSVERPDGSNFTLKIRSTKLEDSAMYFCASSGGREYQPQHFGDGTRLSIL.